These 3 T cell receptor beta chains share one sample of origin, sequenced in a study of blood T cells in healthy people across ages. Next came a second PCR, run for about 7 to 12 cycles, which used a sample-barcoded 5' primer along with a J-beta primer mix. MiXCR was run by TCRdb on the 5' RACE reads, yielding one entry per CDR3 protein. The data hold about 970,000 distinct CDR3 sequences, with just over 50% observed a single time. Sequenced material: blood. The receptors derive from a woman in her sixties in good health.

The chain employs TRBV20-1 and TRBJ2-3; D ambiguous. This CDR3 spans 13 amino acids. The germline V gene encodes CDR1 DFQATT and CDR2 SNEGSKA (reference sequence). V lost 5 bases and J lost 0, with 9 bases in between. The CDR3: CSAATGSTDTQYF. The CDR3 DNA is TGCAGTGCTGCGACCGGGAGCACAGATACGCAGTATTTT.

This clonotype was seen ten or more times. The chain carries TRBV18 and TRBJ2-5; 9 nucleotides line up with TRBD1. This CDR3 contains 13 residues. Germline lookup yields CDR1 KGHSH and CDR2 LQKENI. V lost 8 bases to trimming and J lost 5 bases; unmatched junction nucleotides: 6. In DNA, the CDR3 is TGTGCCAGCAGCCCAGGGACAGGGGAGACCCAGTACTTC. Translating gives CASSPGTGETQYF.

The chain links TRBV21-1 to TRBJ1-2. TRBV21-1 is assigned pseudogene status. The CDR3 has 16 amino acids. CDR3 DNA sequence: TGTGCCAGCAGCAAAGAGGAAGAAATGAATAACTATGGCTACACCTTC. It encodes CASSKEEEMNNYGYTF.